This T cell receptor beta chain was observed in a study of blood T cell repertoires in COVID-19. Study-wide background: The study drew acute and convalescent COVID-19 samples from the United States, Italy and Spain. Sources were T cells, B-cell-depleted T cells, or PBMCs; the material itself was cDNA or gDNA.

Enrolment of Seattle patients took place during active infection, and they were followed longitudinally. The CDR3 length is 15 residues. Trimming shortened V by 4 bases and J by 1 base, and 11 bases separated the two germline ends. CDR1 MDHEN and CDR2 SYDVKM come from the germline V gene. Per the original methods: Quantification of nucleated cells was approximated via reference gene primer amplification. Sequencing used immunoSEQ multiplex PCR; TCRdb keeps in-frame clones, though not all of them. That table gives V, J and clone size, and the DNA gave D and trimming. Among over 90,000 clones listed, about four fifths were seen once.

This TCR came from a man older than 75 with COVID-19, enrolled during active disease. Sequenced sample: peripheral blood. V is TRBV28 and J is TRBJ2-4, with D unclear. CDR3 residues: CASSSLFIAKNIQYF. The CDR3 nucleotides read TGTGCCAGCAGTTCCCTCTTTATTGCCAAAAACATTCAGTACTTC.